This TCR beta chain originates from a study of T cell repertoires in cytomegalovirus infection. TCRdb re-derived calls from the reads in MiXCR, one entry per CDR3 protein. Here the sample spans about 500,000 distinct CDR3 sequences, 30% to 40% being singletons. About this clonotype: Antigen specificity is unknown.

The V end lost 6 bases, the J end lost 2 bases, and 8 bases lay between the germline ends. Germline V gene lookup returns CDR1 MNHEY and CDR2 SVGEGT. The CDR3 contains 12 residues. Notes on the study in general: It was HLA-C-restricted CMV-specific TCR beta clonotypes that dominated the response ex vivo. Cumulative public TCR beta family frequency identified CMV carriers with the relevant HLA.

The origin of this receptor is a human donor in good health (CMV status not recorded). Some clones in this sample may be carry-over from other donors' samples. Sequenced material: cultured PBMCs, taken from culture after CMV antigen stimulation. V gene TRBV6-2 or TRBV6-3 combines with J gene TRBJ2-7; D uncertain. The CDR3 sequence: CASRGHTYEQYF. The CDR3 nucleotides are TGTGCCAGCAGAGGGCACACCTACGAGCAGTACTTC.